The source of this TCR beta chain is a study of shared clonotypes between healthy human individuals. The repertoire was sequenced with immunoSEQ multiplex PCR; TCRdb's copy has only in-frame clones and lacks some. Of around 2,000,000 clones listed, roughly 94% are singletons. Study-level results: Researchers sampled only blood; tissue repertoires likely differ. Clonotype sharing among donors was thought likely to change with sequencing depth. Naive CD4 clonotype sharing across a handful of donors was approximately 5%.

In this sample, this clone turned up once. Its antigen is unknown. The material sequenced was naive CD4+ T cells sorted from blood. The subset denotes: CD45RA+ positively selected. The source of this sequence is a man aged 18 to 35 in good health.

CDR3 nucleotides: TGTGCCATCAGTACTGACACCACTAAACTGTTTTTT. Its protein is CAISTDTTKLFF. The genes are TRBV10-3 and TRBJ1-4, with unresolved D. V lost 5 bases, J lost 11 bases, and 12 bases lay in between. The CDR3 contains 12 residues. The germline CDR1 and CDR2 sequences are ENHRY and SYGVKD.